This T cell receptor beta chain appears in the sequencing data of a study of T cell repertoires in cytomegalovirus infection. Study information: CMV epitopes in the study were HLA-C-restricted (recently identified) and HLA-B-restricted (well studied).

MiXCR, run by TCRdb on the reads, gives a single entry per CDR3 protein. The sample holds approximately 910,000 distinct CDR3 sequences, around 30% seen once. Points on this clonotype: Its antigen is unknown.

Germline V gene sequence: CDR1 SEHNR, CDR2 FQNEAQ (reference sequence). The CDR3 extends over 17 amino acids. With 5 bases clipped from V and 1 base from J, the junction kept 11 bases outside the gene matches. The sample was cultured CD8+ T cells from PBMCs, taken from culture after CMV antigen stimulation. The chain has TRBV7-9 and TRBJ1-3, with 7 bases that match TRBD1. This sequence was found in a human donor in good health (CMV status not recorded). Some clones in this sample may be carry-over from other donors' samples. Written as DNA, the CDR3 is TGTGCCAGCAGCCCGGATCAGGGGGGCCCTTCTGGAAACACCATATATTTT. Its protein product is CASSPDQGGPSGNTIYF. The whole variable domain, remainder taken from reference TRBV7-9 and TRBJ1-3, is DTGVSQNPRHKITKRGQNVTFRCDPISEHNRLYWYRQTLGQGPEFLTYFQNEAQLEKSRLLSDRFSAERPKGSFSTLEIQRTEQGDSAMYLCASSPDQGGPSGNTIYFGEGSWLTVV.